These 3 T cell receptor beta chains were all obtained from the same sample, sequenced in a study of tumor-infiltrating lymphocytes in primary liver carcinoma. Production of TCR beta cDNA used 400 to 600 ng total RNA together with a constant-region primer. Each TCR beta library was derived from three nested multiplex PCR rounds that employed slightly modified ARM-PCR. A C-beta reverse primer and TRBV1-TRBV30 forward primers served in each of the first two PCR rounds, at ten to eleven cycles apiece. TCRdb analysed the multiplex PCR reads with MiXCR anew, one entry per CDR3 protein. Of 95,000 to 150,000 distinct CDR3 sequences in the sample, less than 80% were seen once. Co-extraction of RNA and DNA was performed on about 20-33 mg of unsorted bulk tissue. Input material: liver tumor tissue from sampling region 1. Subset in this sample: tumor region T1, superior pole. These receptors were taken from a woman aged 60-75 years with primary liver carcinoma and hepatitis B virus infection.

J is TRBJ2-1 and V is TRBV11-3, with TRBD2 matching 10 bases. The CDR3 has 15 residues. Trimming at V came to 11 bases and at J to 9 bases, leaving 16 bases not matched to a gene. Germline-derived CDR1 and CDR2 are SGHNT and YENEEA. The CDR3 is CAGRLGTSGKLEQFF. CDR3 nucleotide sequence: TGTGCCGGCCGATTAGGAACTAGCGGGAAGCTTGAGCAGTTCTTC.

With regard to this clonotype: The CDR3 carries no conserved terminal phenylalanine or tryptophan, so it likely arises from a read error. The chain joins TRBV11-2 to TRBJ2-1, with TRBD2 matching over 11 bases. In germline, CDR1 is SGHAT, CDR2 FQNNGV. The CDR3 consists of 15 residues. For the CDR3, the DNA is TGTGCCAGCAGGCAGACTAGCGGGGCTTCCAATGAACAGTTCTAC. The encoded protein is CASRQTSGASNEQFY.

Worth noting for this clonotype: Since a much larger clone is just one base distant, this may be a read error. The chain uses TRBV7-8 and TRBJ1-6, with D possibly TRBD1 on 5 matching bases. The germline gives CDR1 SGHVS, CDR2 FQNEAQ. The CDR3 length is 14 residues. As DNA, the CDR3 is TGTGCCAGCAGCTTAGTTCAGGGAAATTCACTCCTCCACTTT. It codes for CASSLVQGNSLLHF. The complete variable domain, with remaining parts taken from reference TRBV7-8 and TRBJ1-6, reads GAGVSQSPRYKVAKRGQDVALRCDPISGHVSLFWYQQALGQGPEFLTYFQNEAQLDKSGLPSDRFFAERPEGSVSTLKIQRTQQEDSAVYLCASSLVQGNSLLHFGNGTRLTVT.